Sequencing of this T cell receptor (beta chain) was carried out in a study of T-cell reconstitution after alpha-beta-depleted transplantation in children (dated by TCRdb to the mid-2010s). Some background on the complete study: T-cell immune reconstitution after TCRalphabeta/CD19-depleted allogeneic hematopoietic cell transplantation in children was quantitatively tracked in the study by means of TCR repertoire profiling.

What this sample's treatment or condition label stands for: allogeneic hematopoietic cell transplantation with graft depleted of TCRalphabeta T cells and CD19 B cells. The children who served as transplant recipients had been given grafts of TCRalphabeta/CD19-depleted allogeneic hematopoietic cells. Library construction relied on PCR. TCRdb lists the instrument as Illumina HiSeq 2500. Molecular barcoding was employed in the preparation of TCR libraries, with unique molecular identifiers being used to normalize TCRbeta repertoire quantification. The public reads were run again by TCRdb, first through fastp at Q25 and then through MiXCR, and only productive beta chains were kept. A single entry per CDR3 protein holds the most common genes and DNA from its merged rows. The table for this sample lists about 110,000 distinct CDR3 sequences; 5.5% to 6.5% of them were counted only once. About 23% of the sample rests with the top ten.

Broader findings and caveats from the paper: The high TCRbeta diversity at day 60 in some patients was ascribed to recipient T cells and intrathymic progenitors that had survived conditioning. Over the following months the frequencies of hyperexpanded clones went down, and after one year T-cell counts and TCRbeta diversity were mostly credited to newly produced T cells. The apparently early recovery of alphabetaT-cell counts about two months after transplant reportedly depended on only several hundred rapidly expanded clones that came from non-depleted graft cells.

V is pared back by 2 bases and J by 3 bases, with 14 bases lying between the germline termini. Via the germline V gene, CDR1 is ENHRY and CDR2 SYGVKD. The CDR3 measures 16 amino acids from cysteine to phenylalanine. The DNA shown is the 48-base CDR3, in frame from base 1. This clonotype was observed at least ten times. This receptor's antigen is unknown. Per-nucleotide qualities are absent, and no much larger clonotype sits a single base away. The sequence joins TRBV10-3 to TRBJ1-5, with TRBD1 tentatively as D gene (5 bases match). This TCR was sampled from a male patient aged 2 to 9 who had a stem cell transplant for acute lymphoblastic leukemia, so the T cells may come from the graft donor. Source: PBMCs, mostly from graft donor cells, taken 360 days after TCRalphabeta/CD19-depleted stem cell transplant. The CDR3 loop reads CAISEALGGYNQPQHF. The DNA sequence reads TGTGCCATCAGTGAGGCCTTGGGGGGTTACAATCAGCCCCAGCATTTT.